This TCR beta chain was sequenced during a study of T-cell reconstitution after alpha-beta-depleted transplantation in children. Overall study findings and caveats: Approximately two months post-transplant, alpha-beta T cells reportedly originated from several hundred expanded graft clones. When one year had passed after transplant, most T-cell counts and diversity came from newly produced T cells. TCRbeta diversity was high at day 60 in some patients (a result of surviving recipient T cells and thymic progenitors).

Unique molecular identifiers were built into the TCRbeta library. In TCRdb, the PCR reads were re-called with MiXCR into one record per CDR3 protein. The top ten clones hold 2% to 3% of a sample with 200,000 to 300,000 distinct CDR3 sequences, over 20% of them seen once. The CDR3 totals 14 residues. Germline-derived CDR1 and CDR2 are DFQATT and SNEGSKA (reference sequence). V was clipped by 1 base and J by 5 bases; unmatched bases: 2. This clonotype was seen at least ten times. Its cognate antigen is unknown. This rearrangement joins TRBV20-1 to TRBJ2-1; 10 bases map to TRBD2. This TCR was sampled from a girl aged 2 to 9 with Fanconi anemia, due to receive a stem cell transplant. This sample comprised PBMCs, obtained before TCRalphabeta/CD19-depleted stem cell transplant. In DNA, the CDR3 is TGCAGTGCTAGAGGACTAGCGGGTAACAATGAGCAGTTCTTC. Encoded protein: CSARGLAGNNEQFF.